This T cell receptor beta chain was sequenced during a study of blood T cells in healthy people across ages. The V gene lost 5 bases and the J gene lost 7 bases, with 12 bases spanning the gap. This CDR3 has 11 residues. The germline V gene encodes CDR1 DFQATT and CDR2 SNEGSKA (reference sequence). This clonotype appeared a few times. Primed by a sample-barcoded 5' primer and a J-beta primer mix, a second PCR proceeded for 7 to 11 cycles. TCRdb reanalysed the 5' RACE reads using MiXCR and keeps one entry per CDR3 protein. The sample has some 1.5 million distinct CDR3 sequences; 28% are singletons. This receptor was taken from a woman in her 30s in good health. Sequencing was performed on blood. The rearrangement uses TRBV20-1 and TRBJ2-7, with D possibly matching TRBD2 (5 bases). In DNA form, the CDR3 reads TGCAGTGCTCGAACGGGGTTTGAGCAGTACTTC. It codes for CSARTGFEQYF.